The clone carrying this T cell receptor beta chain was recorded at least ten times. Its antigen is not identified. The entry originates in a study of T cells in Graves' hyperthyroidism and ophthalmopathy. General study results and limits: In the blood, most expanded thyroid clonotypes above 0.001 appeared as well.

The germline gives CDR1 SGHTA, CDR2 FQGNSA. This CDR3 has 14 amino acids. V was pared by 1 base and J by 1 base, with 7 bases between. It was RNA transcripts that yielded the amplified TCR beta CDR3 regions. The HTBI primer set served for first-round RT-PCR of the TCR CDR3. TCRdb re-called the multiplex PCR reads through MiXCR, storing one row per CDR3 protein. The sample includes about 610,000 distinct CDR3 sequences, approximately 16% of them seen just once. Sequencing was performed on blood. The sequence came from a woman aged 40 to 55 with Graves' ophthalmopathy. V usage is TRBV7-2 and J usage is TRBJ2-5, with a tentative D call TRBD2 (5 bases). The CDR3: CASSLGGLQETQYF. DNA of the CDR3: TGTGCCAGCAGCTTAGGCGGGCTCCAAGAGACCCAGTACTTC.